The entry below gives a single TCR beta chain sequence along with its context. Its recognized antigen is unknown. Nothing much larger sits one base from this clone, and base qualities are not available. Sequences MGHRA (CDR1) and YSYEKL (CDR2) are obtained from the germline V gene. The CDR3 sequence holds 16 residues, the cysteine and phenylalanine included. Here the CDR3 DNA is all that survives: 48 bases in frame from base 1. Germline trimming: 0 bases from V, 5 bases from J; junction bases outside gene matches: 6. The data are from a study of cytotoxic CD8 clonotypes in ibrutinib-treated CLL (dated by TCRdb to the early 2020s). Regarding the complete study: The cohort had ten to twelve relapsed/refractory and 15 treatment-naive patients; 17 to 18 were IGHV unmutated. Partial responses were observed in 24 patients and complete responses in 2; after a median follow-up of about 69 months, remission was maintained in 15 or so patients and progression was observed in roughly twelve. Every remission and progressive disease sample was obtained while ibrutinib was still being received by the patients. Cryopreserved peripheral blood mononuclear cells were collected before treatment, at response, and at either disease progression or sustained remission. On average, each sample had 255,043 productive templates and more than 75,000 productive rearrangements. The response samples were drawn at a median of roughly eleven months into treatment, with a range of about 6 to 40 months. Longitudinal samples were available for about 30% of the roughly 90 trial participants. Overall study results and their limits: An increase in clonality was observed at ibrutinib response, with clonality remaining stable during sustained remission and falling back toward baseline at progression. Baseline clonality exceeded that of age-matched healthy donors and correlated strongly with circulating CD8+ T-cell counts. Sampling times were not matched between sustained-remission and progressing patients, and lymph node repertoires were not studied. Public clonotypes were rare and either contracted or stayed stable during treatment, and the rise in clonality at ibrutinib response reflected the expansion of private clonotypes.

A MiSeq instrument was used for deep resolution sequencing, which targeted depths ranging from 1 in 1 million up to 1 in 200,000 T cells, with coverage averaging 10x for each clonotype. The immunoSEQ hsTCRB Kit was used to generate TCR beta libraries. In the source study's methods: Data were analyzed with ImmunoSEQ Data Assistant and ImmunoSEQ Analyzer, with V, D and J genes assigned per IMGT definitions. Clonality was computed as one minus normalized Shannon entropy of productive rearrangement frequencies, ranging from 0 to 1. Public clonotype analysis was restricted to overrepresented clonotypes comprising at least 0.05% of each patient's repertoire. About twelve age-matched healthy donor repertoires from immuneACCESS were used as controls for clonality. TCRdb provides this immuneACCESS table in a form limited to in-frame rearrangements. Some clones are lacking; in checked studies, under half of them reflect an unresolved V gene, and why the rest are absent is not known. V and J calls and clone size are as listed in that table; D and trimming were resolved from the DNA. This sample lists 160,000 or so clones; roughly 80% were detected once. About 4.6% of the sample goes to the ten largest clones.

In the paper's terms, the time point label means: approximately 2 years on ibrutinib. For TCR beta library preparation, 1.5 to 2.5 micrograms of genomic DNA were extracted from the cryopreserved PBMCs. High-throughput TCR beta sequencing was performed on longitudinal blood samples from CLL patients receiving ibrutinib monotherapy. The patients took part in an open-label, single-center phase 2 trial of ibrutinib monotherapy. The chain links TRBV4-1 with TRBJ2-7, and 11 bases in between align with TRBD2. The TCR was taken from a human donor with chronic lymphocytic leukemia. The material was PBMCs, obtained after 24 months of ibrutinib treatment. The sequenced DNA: TGCGCCAGCAGCCAAGATTGGTCTAGCGGGAGGAACGAGCAGTACTTC. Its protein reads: CASSQDWSSGRNEQYF.